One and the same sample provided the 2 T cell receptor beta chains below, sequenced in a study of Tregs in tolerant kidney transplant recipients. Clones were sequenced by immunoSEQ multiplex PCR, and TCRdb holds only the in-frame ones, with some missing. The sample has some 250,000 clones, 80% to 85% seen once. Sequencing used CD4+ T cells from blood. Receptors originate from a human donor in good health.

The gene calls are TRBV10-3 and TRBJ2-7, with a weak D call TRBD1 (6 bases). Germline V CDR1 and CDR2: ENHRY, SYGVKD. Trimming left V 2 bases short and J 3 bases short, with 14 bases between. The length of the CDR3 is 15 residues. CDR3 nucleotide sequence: TGTGCCATCAGTGAGGGACAAGGGGGAATCTACGAGCAGTACTTC. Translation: CAISEGQGGIYEQYF.

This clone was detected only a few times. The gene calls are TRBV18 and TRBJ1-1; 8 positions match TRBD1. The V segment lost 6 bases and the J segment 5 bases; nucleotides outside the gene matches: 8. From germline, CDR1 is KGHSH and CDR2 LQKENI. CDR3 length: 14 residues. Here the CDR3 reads CASSWTGIRTEAFF. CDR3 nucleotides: TGTGCCAGCTCTTGGACAGGGATCAGGACTGAAGCTTTCTTT.